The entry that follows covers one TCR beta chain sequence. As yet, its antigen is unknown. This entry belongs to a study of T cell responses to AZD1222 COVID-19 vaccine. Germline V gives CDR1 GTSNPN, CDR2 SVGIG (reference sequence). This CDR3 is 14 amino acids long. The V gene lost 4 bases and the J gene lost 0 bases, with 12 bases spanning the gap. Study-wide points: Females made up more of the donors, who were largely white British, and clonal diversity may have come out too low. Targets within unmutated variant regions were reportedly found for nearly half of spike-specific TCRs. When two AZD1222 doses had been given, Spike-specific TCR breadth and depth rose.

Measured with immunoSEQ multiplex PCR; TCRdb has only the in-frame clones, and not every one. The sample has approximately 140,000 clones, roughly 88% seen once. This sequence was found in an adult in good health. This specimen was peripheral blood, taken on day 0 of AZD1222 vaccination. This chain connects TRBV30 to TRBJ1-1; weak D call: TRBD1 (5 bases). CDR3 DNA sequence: TGTGCCTGGATGCAGGGACCCCTGAACACTGAAGCTTTCTTT. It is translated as CAWMQGPLNTEAFF.